A single sample is the source of the 18 T cell receptor beta chains below, sequenced in a study of human T cells and chemical hapten exposure. Specified time point: pre-sensitization, week 0. Treatment denoted: therapeutic diphenylcyclopropenone sensitization with weekly scalp DPC. TCRdb analysed the RACE reads with MiXCR anew, one entry per CDR3 protein. This table has approximately 370,000 distinct CDR3 sequences, 4.5% to 7% appearing once. The specimen comprised whole blood, sampled in connection with sensitization to the hapten diphenylcyclopropenone (DPC). These receptors were obtained from a young woman with alopecia areata. Some clones in this sample may be carry-over from other donors' samples.

This clonotype was seen only a few times. The chain employs TRBV5-6 and TRBJ2-7, with 10 nucleotides matching TRBD1. The V segment lost 2 bases and the J segment 5 bases; nucleotides outside the gene matches: 7. The CDR3 has 15 amino acids. The germline CDR1 and CDR2 sequences are SGHDT and YYEEEE. The CDR3 protein is CASSFPGQGSHEQYF. DNA of the CDR3: TGTGCCAGCAGCTTCCCGGGACAGGGGTCCCACGAGCAGTACTTC.

This sequence joins TRBV6-6 and TRBJ2-7; tentatively, D is TRBD1 (6 bases). This CDR3 has 15 amino acids. Germline CDR1 MNHNY, CDR2 SVGAGI (reference sequence). V was pared by 7 bases and J by 4 bases, with 20 bases between. Written as DNA, the CDR3 is TGTGCCAGCACCCTTACCAGGGGACCGTATTACGAGCAGTACTTC. This codes for CASTLTRGPYYEQYF.

Ten or more counts support this clonotype. This chain joins TRBV12-3 or TRBV12-4 and TRBJ1-2, with D possibly matching TRBD1 (5 bases). V was clipped by 3 bases and J by 4 bases, with 12 bases between them. The CDR3 is 14 residues long. The CDR3 reads CASSLGQEAYGYTF. As DNA, the CDR3 is TGTGCCAGCAGTTTGGGGCAGGAAGCCTATGGCTACACCTTC.

The rearrangement links TRBV6-1 to TRBJ1-5, with D tentatively TRBD1 (6 bases). Germline V lookup: CDR1 MNHNS, CDR2 SASEGT. The CDR3 extends over 14 amino acids. Between the trimmed V and J ends, which lost 1 base and 7 bases, there was a span of 11 bases. Here the CDR3 DNA reads TGTGCCAGCAGTGAAGGGACAGATTTACAGCCCCAGCATTTT. Residues: CASSEGTDLQPQHF.

The rearrangement links TRBV5-1 to TRBJ1-2, with 8 bases that match TRBD1. The CDR3 consists of 15 residues. Losses at the gene ends were 4 bases for V and 4 bases for J; bases not matched to a gene: 9. Germline V CDR1 and CDR2: SGHRS, YFSETQ. Here the CDR3 DNA reads TGCGCCAGCAGCCCGGAGGACAGGGTTCCCTATGGCTACACCTTC. Translated: CASSPEDRVPYGYTF.

This clonotype was observed a handful of times. The chain is built from TRBV12-3 or TRBV12-4 and TRBJ2-4; D call uncertain. This CDR3 is built from 13 residues. Trimming removed 5 bases at V and 4 bases at J, with 9 bases between. CDR3 sequence reads: CASSPNKKNIQYF. For the CDR3, the DNA is TGTGCCAGCAGTCCCAACAAGAAAAACATTCAGTACTTC.

This clonotype has at least ten counts. This chain uses TRBV10-3 with TRBJ1-5; D might be TRBD1 (5 bases). Germline V gene lookup returns CDR1 ENHRY and CDR2 SYGVKD. The CDR3 is 12 residues long. The germline V and J ends were trimmed by 10 bases and 3 bases, with 10 bases remaining between them. The CDR3 nucleotides are TGTGCCACACGGGACGTCAATCAGCCCCAGCATTTT. This sequence encodes CATRDVNQPQHF.

The rearrangement uses TRBV7-9 and TRBJ1-1; D is perhaps TRBD1 (6 bases). CDR1 is SEHNR and CDR2 is FQNEAQ in the germline V gene (reference sequence). V gave up 5 bases and J gave up 3 bases, with 22 bases separating them. This CDR3 has 17 residues. The CDR3 DNA reads as TGTGCCAGCAGCCCACCCACAGGGTCCGGGGGACACACTGAAGCTTTCTTT. It yields the protein CASSPPTGSGGHTEAFF.

This clonotype has only a few counts. The chain employs TRBV7-6 and TRBJ2-5; 9 bases fit TRBD2. V shed 1 base and J 5 bases; nucleotides not matched to a gene: 8. Germline V gene data show CDR1 as SGHVS and CDR2 as FNYEAQ. The CDR3 runs to 16 residues. This CDR3 is CASSLVFAGGLETQYF. The CDR3 region has the DNA TGTGCCAGCAGCTTAGTTTTTGCGGGGGGGCTGGAGACCCAGTACTTC.

This clonotype was found a few times. The J gene is TRBJ2-5, the V gene TRBV5-5, with 8 bases aligning to TRBD2. The trim removed 5 bases at V and 4 bases at J, leaving 10 bases unmatched. In germline, CDR1 is SGHKS, CDR2 YYEKEE (reference sequence). This CDR3 region has 15 residues. The DNA of the CDR3 is TGTGCCAGCAGTTTCACGCCGGGAGGGCGAGAGACCCAGTACTTC. The encoded protein is CASSFTPGGRETQYF.

In this sample, this clonotype turned up a few times. The gene calls are TRBV7-2 and TRBJ1-1, with D perhaps TRBD1 (6 bases). With 5 bases removed from V and 4 bases from J, the gap between germline ends came to 20 bases. The CDR3 sequence is 16 residues long. The germline CDR1 and CDR2 sequences are SGHTA and FQGNSA. The CDR3 sequence: CASSPSLGGGSTEAFF. In nucleotides, the CDR3 is TGTGCCAGCAGCCCGAGCTTGGGGGGCGGTAGCACTGAAGCTTTCTTT.

At least ten counts were recorded for this clonotype. The chain links TRBV6-5 to TRBJ1-4; 7 bases align to TRBD1. The CDR3 totals 15 residues. V trimming: 2 bases; J trimming: 7 bases; junction bases outside the gene matches: 7. Germline V lookup: CDR1 MNHEY, CDR2 SVGAGI. The CDR3 DNA follows: TGTGCCAGCAGTTACAGGGGGCAGGCTGGTGAAAAACTGTTTTTT. Amino acid sequence: CASSYRGQAGEKLFF.

This clonotype was counted ten times or more. This chain connects TRBV6-6 to TRBJ2-3; D is undetermined. With 4 bases removed from V and 4 bases from J, the gap between germline ends came to 6 bases. Germline CDR1 is MNHNY and CDR2 is SVGAGI (reference sequence). The CDR3 sequence is 12 residues long. Here the CDR3 DNA reads TGTGCCAGCAGTTCGCAGGCAGATACGCAGTATTTT. Encoded protein: CASSSQADTQYF.

The V and J genes are TRBV4-2 and TRBJ2-7, with D perhaps TRBD1 or TRBD2 (5 bases each). V was trimmed by 5 bases and J by 3 bases, leaving 20 bases between them. CDR1 is LGHNA and CDR2 is YNFKEQ in the germline V gene. The CDR3 sequence is 16 residues long. The CDR3, as DNA: TGTGCCAGCAGCGCACCAGGGAGTGGGCACCTCTACGAGCAGTACTTC. This encodes CASSAPGSGHLYEQYF.

This clonotype was observed a few times. The chain couples TRBV27 to TRBJ2-3; D possibly corresponds to TRBD2 (5 bases). V lost 0 bases, J lost 6 bases, and 10 bases lay in between. Germline assignment: CDR1 MNHEY and CDR2 SMNVEV (reference sequence). This CDR3 spans 14 amino acids. The CDR3 DNA is TGTGCCAGCAGTTTATCTCGGGGAACCGATACGCAGTATTTT. As protein: CASSLSRGTDTQYF.

This clonotype was recorded many times. The chain has TRBV18 and TRBJ1-2; D call uncertain. Trimming removed 1 base at V and 4 bases at J, with 13 bases between. The CDR3 totals 15 residues. Germline V gene sequence: CDR1 KGHSH, CDR2 LQKENI. The chain's CDR3 is CASSPQASRSYGYTF. As DNA, the CDR3 is TGTGCCAGCTCACCACAGGCTTCACGATCCTATGGCTACACCTTC.

This clonotype was counted ten times or more. CDR3 sequence: CASFTGPSGANVLTF. The DNA for the CDR3 is TGCGCCAGCTTCACGGGGCCCTCTGGGGCCAACGTCCTGACTTTC. The gene calls are TRBV5-1 and TRBJ2-6, with D perhaps being TRBD1 or TRBD2 (5 bases each). The CDR3 runs to 15 residues. The V end lost 7 bases, the J end lost 0 bases, and 11 bases lay between the germline ends. Germline V lookup: CDR1 SGHRS, CDR2 YFSETQ.

This sequence joins TRBV2 and TRBJ1-5; no firm D call. This CDR3 spans 14 amino acids. The V gene's germline CDR1 is SNHLY and CDR2 FYNNEI. Between the trimmed V and J ends, which lost 6 bases and 1 base, there was a span of 10 bases. The CDR3 region is CASRDQESNQPQHF. CDR3 nucleotide sequence: TGTGCCAGCAGGGATCAGGAAAGCAATCAGCCCCAGCATTTT.